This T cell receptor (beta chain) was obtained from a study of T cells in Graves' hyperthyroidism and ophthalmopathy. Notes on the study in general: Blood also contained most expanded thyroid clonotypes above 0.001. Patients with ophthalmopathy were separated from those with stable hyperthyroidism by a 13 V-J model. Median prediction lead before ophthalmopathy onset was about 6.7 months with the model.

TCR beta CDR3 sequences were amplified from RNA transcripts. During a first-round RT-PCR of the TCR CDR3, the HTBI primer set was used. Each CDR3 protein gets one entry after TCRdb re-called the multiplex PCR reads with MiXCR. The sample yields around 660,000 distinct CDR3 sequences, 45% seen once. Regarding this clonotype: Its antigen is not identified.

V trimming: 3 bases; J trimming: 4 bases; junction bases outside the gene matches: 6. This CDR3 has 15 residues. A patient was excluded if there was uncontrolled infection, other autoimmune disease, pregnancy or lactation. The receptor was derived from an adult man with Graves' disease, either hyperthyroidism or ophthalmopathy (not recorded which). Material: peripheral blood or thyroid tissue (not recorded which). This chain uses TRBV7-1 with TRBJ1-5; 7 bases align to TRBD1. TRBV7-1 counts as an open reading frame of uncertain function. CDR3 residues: CASSSTGALNQPQHF. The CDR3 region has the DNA TGTGCCAGCAGCTCTACAGGGGCTTTAAATCAGCCCCAGCATTTT.